These 20 T cell receptor beta chains share one sample of origin, sequenced in a study of T cell repertoires in cytomegalovirus infection. For these TCRs, the target antigens are not known. Via MiXCR, TCRdb re-called the reads, giving one row per CDR3 protein. Seen here are some 940,000 distinct CDR3 sequences, approximately 31% observed once, and the top ten hold over 10%. Sequencing used cultured CD8+ T cells from PBMCs, obtained from culture after CMV antigen stimulation. The receptors originated from a human donor in good health (CMV status not recorded). Some clones in this sample may be carry-over from other donors' samples.

This clonotype was observed a few times. The chain links TRBV6-2 or TRBV6-3 to TRBJ2-7; TRBD2 might be the D (6 bases). CDR1 MNHEY and CDR2 SVGEGT come from the germline V gene. Trimming left V 6 bases short and J 5 bases short, with 14 bases between. The CDR3 has 13 residues. The CDR3 spells CASRTGTPNEQYF. CDR3 in DNA: TGTGCCAGCAGGACCGGGACTCCAAACGAGCAGTACTTC.

The J gene is TRBJ2-2, the V gene TRBV4-1, with a possible D match to TRBD2 (7 bases). This CDR3 has 16 amino acids. Germline CDR1 reads MGHRA; CDR2 reads YSYEKL. With 1 base removed from V and 2 bases from J, the gap between germline ends came to 11 bases. The CDR3, as DNA: TGCGCCAGCAGCCAAGGGGGCGGGGGCAACACCGGGGAGCTGTTTTTT. Translating gives CASSQGGGGNTGELFF.

The chain joins TRBV6-2 or TRBV6-3 to TRBJ1-2; D perhaps matches TRBD1 (6 bases). CDR3 size: 17 residues. Trimming took off 5 bases at V and 0 bases at J, with 19 bases between the two ends. The germline gives CDR1 MNHEY, CDR2 SVGEGT. CDR3 in amino acids: CASSPGHIISSNYGYTF. In DNA, the CDR3 is TGTGCCAGCAGTCCGGGACACATAATCTCATCTAACTATGGCTACACCTTC.

The chain is built from TRBV4-1 and TRBJ1-4; the D gene is possibly TRBD1 (6 bases). CDR3 length equals 15 residues. V was trimmed by 0 bases and J by 6 bases, leaving 11 bases between them. Germline CDR1 is MGHRA and CDR2 is YSYEKL. The chain's CDR3 is CASSQDGRGDEKLFF. In DNA form, the CDR3 reads TGCGCCAGCAGCCAAGATGGCAGGGGTGATGAAAAACTGTTTTTT.

The gene calls are TRBV7-4 and TRBJ1-2; 12 nucleotides agree with TRBD1. After removal of 3 bases from V and 6 bases from J, the junction contained 11 bases not matched to a gene. This CDR3 is 17 amino acids long. Germline CDR1 reads SGHVT; CDR2 reads SQSDAQ. The CDR3 DNA reads as TGTGCCAGCAGCTTTCCTCCGGGACAGGGGGCGAGGGATGGCTACACCTTC. Translating gives CASSFPPGQGARDGYTF. Complete variable domain (other parts from reference TRBV7-4 and TRBJ1-2): GAGVSQSPRYKVAKRGRDVALRCDSISGHVTLYWYRQTLGQGSEVLTYSQSDAQRDKSGRPSGRFSAERPERSVSTLKIQRTEQGDSAVYLCASSFPPGQGARDGYTFGSGTRLTVV.

The rearrangement joins TRBV7-9 to TRBJ2-3; D gene uncertain. V was pared by 2 bases and J by 5 bases, with 14 bases between. CDR3 length: 15 amino acids. Germline assignment: CDR1 SEHNR and CDR2 FQNEAQ (reference sequence). The CDR3 region is CASSLPYLKEDTQYF. As DNA, the CDR3 is TGTGCCAGCAGCTTACCCTACTTGAAGGAAGATACGCAGTATTTT.

This clonotype was observed a few times. The gene calls are TRBV6-1 and TRBJ2-1, with 14 nucleotides matching TRBD2. CDR1 and CDR2 (germline): MNHNS, SASEGT. The V segment lost 11 bases and the J segment 7 bases; nucleotides outside the gene matches: 7. CDR3 length equals 14 residues. The CDR3 sequence: CAARLAGGENEQFF. CDR3 in DNA: TGTGCCGCCCGACTAGCGGGGGGGGAAAATGAGCAGTTCTTC.

This clonotype occurred many times. This rearrangement joins TRBV7-6 to TRBJ1-1; 8 bases line up with TRBD1. CDR1 SGHVS and CDR2 FNYEAQ come from the germline V gene. The CDR3 consists of 15 residues. V shed 1 base and J 4 bases; nucleotides not matched to a gene: 5. The CDR3: CASSLVRGRSTEAFF. CDR3 coding DNA: TGTGCCAGCAGCTTAGTCAGGGGGCGAAGCACTGAAGCTTTCTTT.

CDR3 in amino acids: CSVERWVWGYTF. The DNA of the CDR3 is TGCAGCGTTGAAAGATGGGTATGGGGCTACACCTTC. The chain is built from TRBV29-1 and TRBJ1-2, with D unclear. This CDR3 contains 12 residues. CDR1 and CDR2 (germline): SQVTM, ANQGSEA. V lost 2 bases and J 8 bases, leaving 12 bases between the germline ends.

This clonotype was counted a few times. This chain links TRBV29-1 with TRBJ2-5, with D possibly being TRBD2 (7 bases). The ends were cut back, 3 bases at V and 4 bases at J, with 18 bases in the middle. Germline lookup yields CDR1 SQVTM and CDR2 ANQGSEA. The CDR3 extends over 15 amino acids. CDR3: CSVEDPLRGGETQYF. The CDR3 DNA reads as TGCAGCGTTGAGGACCCGCTTAGGGGGGGAGAGACCCAGTACTTC.

This sequence joins TRBV4-1 and TRBJ2-1; D call uncertain. Germline V CDR1 and CDR2: MGHRA, YSYEKL. V lost 2 bases and J lost 4, with 15 bases in between. The length of the CDR3 is 16 residues. The CDR3 is CASSQSLGSTYNEQFF. For the CDR3, the DNA is TGCGCCAGCAGCCAATCTCTAGGATCGACTTACAATGAGCAGTTCTTC.

This clonotype was seen just once. The chain recombines TRBV5-6 with TRBJ1-1; D gene ambiguous. Trimming left V 1 base short and J 1 base short, with 11 bases between. This CDR3 contains 15 residues. Germline V gene sequence: CDR1 SGHDT, CDR2 YYEEEE. CDR3: CASSLYRGENTEAFF. In DNA form, the CDR3 reads TGTGCCAGCAGCTTGTATCGGGGAGAGAACACTGAAGCTTTCTTT.

A few counts support this clonotype. The chain employs TRBV27 and TRBJ2-3; TRBD1 agrees at 9 bases. The CDR3 totals 15 residues. Trimming cost V 4 bases and J 3 bases; bases outside gene matches: 5. Looked up from germline, CDR1 is MNHEY and CDR2 is SMNVEV (reference sequence). The CDR3 bases are TGTGCCAGCAGTTCCCGGGACAGGGCAACAGATACGCAGTATTTT. It translates to CASSSRDRATDTQYF.

Written as DNA, the CDR3 is TGTGCCAGCAGCTTTATGTGGGGTCCCTCCCCCGGGGAGCTGTTTTTT. This codes for CASSFMWGPSPGELFF. The chain has TRBV7-9 and TRBJ2-2; D uncertain. Germline V gene sequence: CDR1 SEHNR, CDR2 FQNEAQ (reference sequence). The CDR3 extends over 16 amino acids. The V gene lost 3 bases and the J gene lost 6 bases, with 17 bases spanning the gap.

This chain joins TRBV6-1 and TRBJ2-7; D may be TRBD2 (5 bases). V was cut by 5 bases and J by 6 bases, with 14 bases left in between. Germline V gene lookup returns CDR1 MNHNS and CDR2 SASEGT. This CDR3 contains 13 residues. CDR3 nucleotides: TGTGCCAGCAGTCTGCGACCTGAGGGCGAGCAGTACGTC. Amino acids: CASSLRPEGEQYV.

This clonotype came up a few times. This chain joins TRBV27 and TRBJ2-1; 9 bases match TRBD1. Germline V lookup: CDR1 MNHEY, CDR2 SMNVEV (reference sequence). Trimming took 10 bases from V and 8 from J; bases not matched to a gene: 6. The CDR3 consists of 12 residues. CDR3 DNA: TGTGCCACCAGGGACAGGGCCGATGAGCAGTTCTTC. Encoded protein: CATRDRADEQFF.

This clonotype was observed at least ten times. The CDR3 loop reads CASSLVRRGLMYEQYF. DNA for the CDR3: TGTGCCAGCAGCTTAGTCCGCAGGGGGCTAATGTACGAGCAGTACTTC. The chain links TRBV7-2 to TRBJ2-7; 8 bases map to TRBD1. V dropped 1 base and J dropped 4; count of bases not matched to a gene: 9. The CDR3 length is 16 residues. CDR1 is SGHTA and CDR2 is FQGNSA in the germline V gene.

This clonotype appeared many times. This chain uses TRBV19 with TRBJ1-1, with 8 bases that match TRBD1. The CDR3 is 15 residues long. The V segment lost 4 bases and the J segment 4 bases; nucleotides outside the gene matches: 8. Per germline, CDR1 LNHDA and CDR2 SQIVND (reference sequence). CDR3 sequence: CASSTHRGFGTEAFF. The CDR3 region has the DNA TGTGCCAGTAGTACTCACAGGGGGTTCGGCACTGAAGCTTTCTTT.

This clonotype was observed a few times. The rearrangement uses TRBV4-1 and TRBJ2-1; D remains ambiguous. V was clipped by 10 bases and J by 4 bases, with 11 bases between them. The germline gives CDR1 MGHRA, CDR2 YSYEKL. CDR3 length: 12 amino acids. The DNA for the CDR3 is TGCGCCACCTCGACTGATTACAATGAGCAGTTCTTC. This gives the protein CATSTDYNEQFF.

The rearrangement joins TRBV29-1 to TRBJ2-1; 9 positions agree with TRBD2. V gave up 4 bases and J gave up 4 bases; unmatched junction bases: 11. Germline V gene data show CDR1 as SQVTM and CDR2 as ANQGSEA. This CDR3 comprises 16 residues. CDR3: CSVVGVGAGGYNEQFF. The CDR3 nucleotides are TGCAGCGTTGTGGGGGTGGGAGCGGGGGGTTACAATGAGCAGTTCTTC.